A selection of T cell receptor beta chains follows, all from one sample in a study of T-cell reconstitution after alpha-beta-depleted transplantation in children. TCRdb itself ran the PCR reads through MiXCR, one entry per CDR3 protein. The data contain fewer than 120,000 distinct CDR3 sequences, approximately 10% of them singletons. Material: PBMCs from the stem cell graft donor, obtained from the stem cell graft. Receptors were obtained from a human donor who donated a stem cell graft to a child with acute lymphoblastic leukemia. CDR3s include the opening cysteine and the closing phenylalanine or tryptophan. The D gene is left open where the match is weak. Where a row states a size, it is once, few, many or the class of an expanded clone; other rows omit it.

TRBJ2-1	NA	many	TRBV12-3/TRBV12-4	TGTGCCAGCAGCCCCCCAGGGGGGGTATTGCAGTTCTTC	CASSPPGGVLQFF
TRBJ2-7	NA	many	TRBV24-1	TGTGCCACCAGTGATGCCCAGGGATACGAGCAGTACTTC	CATSDAQGYEQYF
TRBJ2-7	NA	many	TRBV7-8	TGTGCCAGCAGCTTTGGGTACTACGAGCAGTACTTC	CASSFGYYEQYF
TRBJ1-6	NA	many	TRBV14	TGTGCCAGCAGCCAACAGTCGGGAAATTCACCCCTCCACTTT	CASSQQSGNSPLHF
TRBJ1-1	NA	many	TRBV7-8	TGTGCCAGCAGCCGGGACGGTAACACTGAAGCTTTCTTT	CASSRDGNTEAFF
TRBJ1-2	TRBD1	many	TRBV5-1	TGCGCCAGCAGCTTCAGACAGGGGAAATATGGCTACACCTTC	CASSFRQGKYGYTF
TRBJ2-7	NA	many	TRBV15	TGTGCCACCAGCAGAGATCTGACAGTTTCCTACGAGCAGTACTTC	CATSRDLTVSYEQYF
TRBJ2-7	NA	many	TRBV28	TGTGCCAGCAGTTCTCCAAGGAGCTACTCCTACGAGCAGTACTTC	CASSSPRSYSYEQYF
TRBJ2-1	NA	many	TRBV7-9	TGTGCCGCCCAAGGGTCCAACTCCTACAATGAGCAGTTCTTC	CAAQGSNSYNEQFF
TRBJ1-1	NA	NA	TRBV19	TGTGCCAGCGGCAGGGTGTACACTGAAGCTTTCTTT	CASGRVYTEAFF
TRBJ1-4	NA	many	TRBV5-1	TGCGCCAGCAGCTATTCAGGGGCCCCAACTAATGAAAAACTGTTTTTT	CASSYSGAPTNEKLFF
TRBJ2-5	NA	many	TRBV4-1	TGCGCCAGCAGCCAACCCCTGACGATAGAGACCCAGTACTTC	CASSQPLTIETQYF
TRBJ1-2	NA	many	TRBV10-3	TGTGCCATCAACCGGGACGGCCCCCTCTATGGCTACACCTTC	CAINRDGPLYGYTF
TRBJ2-7	NA	many	TRBV6-5	TGTGCCAGCAGGGCCCGGGACCTCAACGACTACGAGCAGTACTTC	CASRARDLNDYEQYF
TRBJ2-3	NA	many	TRBV2	TGTGCCAGCACCCGGCTGGGTTCCCACACAGATACGCAGTATTTT	CASTRLGSHTDTQYF
TRBJ2-3	NA	many	TRBV28	TGTGCCAGCAGTTCCCCCCAGGGTGAAGGCACAGATACGCAGTATTTT	CASSSPQGEGTDTQYF
TRBJ1-4	NA	NA	TRBV10-3	TGTGCCATCAACCCGGGGGGGGAGAATGAAAAACTGTTTTTT	CAINPGGENEKLFF
TRBJ2-3	NA	many	TRBV6-1	TGTGCCAGCGGAAGAGGGGTTACCACAGATACGCAGTATTTT	CASGRGVTTDTQYF
TRBJ1-2	NA	many	TRBV30	TGTGCCTGGTCGGGGCGAGGGGCAGGCGGCTACACCTTC	CAWSGRGAGGYTF
TRBJ2-5	NA	many	TRBV5-1	TGCGCCAGCAGCTCGGGACCTGAAGAGACCCAGTACTTC	CASSSGPEETQYF
TRBJ1-5	NA	many	TRBV12-3/TRBV12-4	TGTGCCAGCAGTCAAAGACAGGCTGGGGTTAGCAATCAGCCCCAGCATTTT	CASSQRQAGVSNQPQHF
TRBJ2-7	NA	few	TRBV20-1	TGCTGTGCTAGAGACCTCCGACAAGGTTTCGACTCCTACGAGCAGTACTTC	CCARDLRQGFDSYEQYF
TRBJ2-1	TRBD2	many	TRBV20-1	TGCAGTGCTAGAGTGGGACTAGCGGGTCCCAATGAGCAGTTCTTC	CSARVGLAGPNEQFF
TRBJ2-7	NA	many	TRBV5-1	TGCGCCAGCTCCCACAGGGAAGACTACGAGCAGTACTTC	CASSHREDYEQYF
TRBJ2-3	TRBD2	many	TRBV3-1	TGTGCCAGCAGCCAGCAAGAAGCACTAGCGGGAGATACGCAGTATTTT	CASSQQEALAGDTQYF
TRBJ2-7	NA	many	TRBV9	TGTGCCAGCAGCCCCATCGGTATAGCCGGAATTGACGAGCAGTACTTC	CASSPIGIAGIDEQYF
TRBJ1-6	NA	NA	TRBV6-1	TGTGCCAGCATCCGAATGGAGGCGATTTATAATTCACCCCTCCACTTT	CASIRMEAIYNSPLHF
TRBJ2-5	NA	many	TRBV5-1	TGCGCCAGCAGCTTGGGAGGGAGCGAGACCCAGTACTTC	CASSLGGSETQYF
TRBJ1-5	NA	few	TRBV18	TGTGCCAGCTCACCTTACAGGGATCCGCCCCAGCATTTT	CASSPYRDPPQHF
TRBJ2-1	NA	many	TRBV20-1	TGCAGTGCTAGGGAGAGAGGGTTGGGTGAGCAGTTCTTC	CSARERGLGEQFF
TRBJ2-1	NA	many	TRBV18	TGTGCCAGCTCACCCTCCGCTATACCCGAGGGCAATGAGCAGTTCTTC	CASSPSAIPEGNEQFF
TRBJ2-5	TRBD1	many	TRBV5-1	TGCGCCAGCAGGGGGACAGGGATATCCCAAGAGACCCAGTACTTC	CASRGTGISQETQYF
TRBJ2-1	TRBD2	many	TRBV20-1	TGCAGTGCTGGGGACTATCAATACAATGAGCAGTTCTTC	CSAGDYQYNEQFF
TRBJ2-1	TRBD2	many	TRBV18	TGTGCCAGCTCACCACAGCTTCCTAGCGGGAGCTCCTACAATGAGCAGTTCTTC	CASSPQLPSGSSYNEQFF
TRBJ2-5	NA	many	TRBV5-1	TGCGCCAGCAGCTTGGAAGGGAGTGGGGAGACCCAGTACTTC	CASSLEGSGETQYF
TRBJ2-3	TRBD2	many	TRBV12-3/TRBV12-4	TGTGCCAGCAGTTTTACTAGCGGCAGCACAGATACGCAGTATTTT	CASSFTSGSTDTQYF
TRBJ2-2	TRBD1	many	TRBV18	TGTGCCAGCTCAGCGACTACCTCCGGGACAGGGAACACCGGGGAGCTGTTTTTT	CASSATTSGTGNTGELFF
TRBJ1-1	NA	many	TRBV4-3	TGCGCCAGCAGCCAAAACAGGATGAACACTGAAGCTTTCTTT	CASSQNRMNTEAFF
TRBJ1-4	NA	few	TRBV7-9	TGTGCCAGCAGCTTAGCGGAGGTGGGAAAACTGTTTTTT	CASSLAEVGKLFF
TRBJ1-1	TRBD1	many	TRBV29-1	TGCAGCGTGGGACAGCCGAACACTGAAGCTTTCTTT	CSVGQPNTEAFF
TRBJ1-2	NA	many	TRBV7-2	TGTGCCAGCAGCTGGGATACAGGGTCCTATGGCTACACCTTC	CASSWDTGSYGYTF